A single sample is the source of the 19 T cell receptor beta chains below, sequenced in a study of T cell responses to AZD1222 COVID-19 vaccine. Profiled with immunoSEQ multiplex PCR; TCRdb holds only in-frame clones, not every one. This sample has about 130,000 clones, with about 87% found just once. The specimen comprised peripheral blood, sampled on day 0 of AZD1222 vaccination. The receptor set was obtained from an adult in good health.

The chain uses TRBV6-1 and TRBJ1-6; 7 bases are a match to TRBD1. CDR3 length: 16 residues. CDR1 MNHNS and CDR2 SASEGT come from the germline V gene. The trim removed 1 base at V and 6 bases at J, leaving 6 bases unmatched. The CDR3 DNA is TGTGCCAGCAGTGAAGTGAGGGGACAGCCTAATTCACCCCTCCACTTT. Amino acid sequence: CASSEVRGQPNSPLHF.

In DNA form, the CDR3 reads TGTGCCAGCACCACACTACACGGGGTCACATATGGCTACACCTTC. Amino acid sequence: CASTTLHGVTYGYTF. V usage is TRBV7-8 and J usage is TRBJ1-2; D is uncertain. V was pared by 7 bases and J by 5 bases, with 20 bases between. Per germline, CDR1 SGHVS and CDR2 FQNEAQ. The length of the CDR3 is 15 residues.

This clone was seen a single time. This chain connects TRBV13 to TRBJ2-3; unclear D gene. The germline V and J ends were trimmed by 0 bases and 2 bases, with 6 bases remaining between them. The CDR3 is 14 residues long. In germline, CDR1 is PRHDT, CDR2 FYEKMQ (reference sequence). The CDR3, as DNA: TGTGCCAGCAGCTTAGGCCAGGTCACAGATACGCAGTATTTT. Protein product: CASSLGQVTDTQYF.

This clone was picked up a small number of times. One end of the junction does not line up with germline, which may come from a read error. This chain links TRBV3-1 (or the pseudogene TRBV3-2) with TRBJ1-2; D uncertain. CDR1 is LGHDT and CDR2 is YNNKEL in the germline V gene (reference sequence). The CDR3 has 11 residues. CDR3 bases: TGTGCCAGCAGCCAGGGCAGCGCCCCCAGCTTC. Translated, it gives CASSQGSAPSF.

This clone showed up just a few times. The chain employs TRBV18 and TRBJ2-7; D tentatively fits TRBD1 or TRBD2 (5 bases each). Germline lookup yields CDR1 KGHSH and CDR2 LQKENI. This CDR3 region has 12 residues. With 2 bases removed from V and 7 bases from J, the gap between germline ends came to 9 bases. CDR3 residues: CASSPGEGEQYF. The CDR3 coding sequence is TGTGCCAGCTCACCAGGCGAGGGGGAGCAGTACTTC.

This chain uses TRBV23-1 with TRBJ1-1, with D perhaps TRBD1 (5 bases). TRBV23-1 is designated an ORF whose function remains uncertain. This CDR3 spans 8 amino acids. The CDR3 loop is CAGRGAFF. CDR3 nucleotides: TGCGCGGGGCGCGGAGCTTTCTTT.

The J gene is TRBJ1-2, the V gene TRBV28, with 8 bases identical to TRBD1. Germline V gene lookup returns CDR1 MDHEN and CDR2 SYDVKM. The CDR3 runs to 15 residues. J gave up 2 bases and V 2 bases, and 4 bases lay outside the gene matches. CDR3 sequence (DNA): TGTGCCAGCAGTTTACCGACAGGGGCAAACTATGGCTACACCTTC. Protein product: CASSLPTGANYGYTF.

The chain combines TRBV5-1 with TRBJ1-2; D is ambiguous. Germline-derived CDR1 and CDR2 are SGHRS and YFSETQ. The V end lost 7 bases, the J end lost 0 bases, and 13 bases lay between the germline ends. The CDR3 loop spans 14 amino acids. The CDR3: CASRGGSTNYGYTF. The DNA of the CDR3 is TGCGCCAGCCGTGGCGGCTCCACTAACTATGGCTACACCTTC.

The chain carries TRBV19 and TRBJ2-1; possibly TRBD1 or TRBD2 for D (5 bases each). Germline V gene data show CDR1 as LNHDA and CDR2 as SQIVND (reference sequence). The CDR3 is 16 residues long. V was trimmed by 4 bases and J by 2 bases, leaving 15 bases between them. CDR3 in amino acids: CASSTERDGAYNEQFF. Written as DNA, the CDR3 is TGTGCCAGTAGTACGGAACGGGACGGGGCCTACAATGAGCAGTTCTTC.

In the case of this clone: The junction differs from germline at one of its ends, possibly a read error. The gene calls are TRBV5-6 and TRBJ1-1; possibly TRBD1 for D (6 bases). Germline V lookup: CDR1 SGHDT, CDR2 YYEEEE. CDR3 length: 14 amino acids. DNA of the CDR3: TGTGCCAGCAGCAGAGGGGGGGAGAACCCTGAAGCTTTCTTT. Its protein product is CASSRGGENPEAFF.

This clone was found a few times. The chain employs TRBV13 and TRBJ1-2; 7 positions agree with TRBD1. The CDR3 runs to 17 residues. Germline lookup yields CDR1 PRHDT and CDR2 FYEKMQ (reference sequence). Trimming took 4 bases from V and 4 from J; bases not matched to a gene: 15. The DNA for the CDR3 is TGTGCCAGCAGCTCCCCCCCAACGGGGACAGCTAGCTATGGCTACACCTTC. It encodes CASSSPPTGTASYGYTF. The whole variable domain, filled in from reference TRBV13 and TRBJ1-2, reads AAGVIQSPRHLIKEKRETATLKCYPIPRHDTVYWYQQGPGQDPQFLISFYEKMQSDKGSIPDRFSAQQFSDYHSELNMSSLELGDSALYFCASSSPPTGTASYGYTFGSGTRLTVV.

The J gene is TRBJ1-3, the V gene TRBV27; a weak D match, TRBD1 (5 bases). The V gene lost 5 bases and the J gene lost 2 bases, with 13 bases spanning the gap. Germline V gene lookup returns CDR1 MNHEY and CDR2 SMNVEV (reference sequence). There are 15 residues in the CDR3. CDR3 amino acids: CASSPGTAAGNTIYF. The CDR3 DNA is TGTGCCAGCAGTCCAGGGACGGCAGCTGGAAACACCATATATTTT.

This chain connects TRBV18 to TRBJ1-5, with D unresolved. This CDR3 region has 10 residues. Looked up from germline, CDR1 is KGHSH and CDR2 is LQKENI. The DNA of the CDR3 is TGTGCTGGCGGGTTAAAGCCCCAGCATTTT. Its translation is CAGGLKPQHF.

This clone showed up just once. V usage is TRBV4-2 and J usage is TRBJ1-1; D remains unclear. The germline gives CDR1 LGHNA, CDR2 YNFKEQ. The CDR3 has 13 residues. The germline V and J ends were trimmed by 4 bases and 1 base, with 7 bases remaining between them. CDR3 loop: CASSRAGNTEAFF. CDR3 nucleotides: TGTGCCAGCAGCCGCGCGGGGAACACTGAAGCTTTCTTT.

V is TRBV23-1 and J is TRBJ2-7; perhaps TRBD1 as D (5 bases). TRBV23-1 has ORF status, its function being uncertain. V dropped 9 bases and J dropped 2 bases, with 14 bases sitting between them. This CDR3 has 13 amino acids. In nucleotides, the CDR3 is TGCGCCAGTCAAACGACAGAAACCTACGAGCAGTACTTC. It codes for CASQTTETYEQYF.

This clone was detected only a few times. This sequence joins TRBV14 and TRBJ2-2; the D is unclear. Trimming took 1 base from V and 7 from J, leaving 7 bases between them. Germline loops: CDR1 SGHDN, CDR2 FVKESK. The CDR3 sequence is 13 residues long. CDR3 nucleotides: TGTGCCAGCAGCCAAGGGTGGTACGGGGAGCTGTTTTTT. Its protein is CASSQGWYGELFF.

The chain joins TRBV7-9 to TRBJ2-2; 7 nucleotides agree with TRBD2. Unmatched junction bases numbered 9, after V lost 5 bases and J lost 0 bases. Germline V gene data show CDR1 as SEHNR and CDR2 as FQNEAQ (reference sequence). The CDR3 runs to 17 residues. CDR3 DNA sequence: TGTGCCAGCAGCGCCCCCCGGACTAGAACGAACACCGGGGAGCTGTTTTTT. As protein: CASSAPRTRTNTGELFF.

This rearrangement joins TRBV27 to TRBJ2-7; 9 bases fit TRBD1. This CDR3 region has 14 residues. Germline CDR1 and CDR2: MNHEY and SMNVEV (reference sequence). V was clipped by 3 bases and J by 4 bases; unmatched bases: 4. CDR3 in amino acids: CASSFRQGEYEQYF. DNA of the CDR3: TGTGCCAGCAGTTTTAGACAGGGGGAGTACGAGCAGTACTTC.

This clone was observed a single time. The chain uses TRBV19 and TRBJ2-6; D unresolved. Deletions cut 6 bases from V and 0 bases from J, with 6 bases between. CDR3 length equals 14 residues. Germline V lookup: CDR1 LNHDA, CDR2 SQIVND (reference sequence). CDR3 bases: TGTGCCAGTAGGACAAACTCTGGGGCCAACGTCCTGACTTTC. Translation: CASRTNSGANVLTF. Supplemented by reference TRBV19 and TRBJ2-6, the full variable domain reads DGGITQSPKYLFRKEGQNVTLSCEQNLNHDAMYWYRQDPGQGLRLIYYSQIVNDFQKGDIAEGYSVSREKKESFPLTVTSAQKNPTAFYLCASRTNSGANVLTFGAGSRLTVL.